This entry describes one TCR beta chain. Germline CDR1 is GTSNPN and CDR2 is SVGIG (reference sequence). The CDR3 extends over 16 amino acids. The trim removed 7 bases at V and 5 bases at J, leaving 14 bases unmatched. Authors' processing steps: From reference gene primer amplification, estimates of nucleated cell counts were derived. Here immunoSEQ multiplex PCR was the method, and the copy in TCRdb shows in-frame clones only, minus some. V and J calls and clone size are those listed in that table; D and trimming were worked out from the DNA. The table records 300,000 or so clones, around 88% of them present only once. This record comes from a study of blood T cell repertoires in COVID-19. Study context: There were acute and convalescent COVID-19 samples, and they came from the United States, Italy and Spain. T cells, B-cell-depleted T cells, or PBMCs provided the cDNA or gDNA that served as material.

The sequenced sample was peripheral blood. This chain connects TRBV30 to TRBJ1-1, with 12 bases aligning to TRBD1. The origin of this receptor is a woman between 45 and 60 years old with acute or convalescent COVID-19. The CDR3 spells CASGGTGQGARTEAFF. The CDR3 nucleotides are TGTGCCTCGGGAGGTACGGGACAGGGGGCGAGAACTGAAGCTTTCTTT.